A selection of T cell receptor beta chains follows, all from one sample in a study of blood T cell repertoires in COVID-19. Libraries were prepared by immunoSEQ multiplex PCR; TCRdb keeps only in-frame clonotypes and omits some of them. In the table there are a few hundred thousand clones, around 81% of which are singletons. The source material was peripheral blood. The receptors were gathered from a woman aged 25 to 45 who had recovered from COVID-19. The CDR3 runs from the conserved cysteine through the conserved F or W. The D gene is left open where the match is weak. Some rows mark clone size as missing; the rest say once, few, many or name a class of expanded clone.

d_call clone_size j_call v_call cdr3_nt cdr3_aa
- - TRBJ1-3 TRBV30 TGTGCCTGTACAGGGAGTTACTCTGGAAACACCATATATTTT CACTGSYSGNTIYF
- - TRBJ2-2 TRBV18 TGTGCCAGCTCACCACCGGCAATCGCCGGGGAGCTGTTTTTT CASSPPAIAGELFF
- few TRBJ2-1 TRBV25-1 TGTGCCAGCATAGGGGGACACTCCTACAATGAGCAGTTCTTC CASIGGHSYNEQFF
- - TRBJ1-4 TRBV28 TGTGCCAGCAGTTTGAGGGCAGTTTACGAAAAACTGTTTTTT CASSLRAVYEKLFF
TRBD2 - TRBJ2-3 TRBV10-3 TGTGCCATCAGTGAGCCGGGACTAGCGGGCAGCACAGATACGCAGTATTTT CAISEPGLAGSTDTQYF
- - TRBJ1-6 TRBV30 TGTGCCTGGAGTGGAGTGGGGGGGGTCCGGGATTCACCCCTCCACTTT CAWSGVGGVRDSPLHF
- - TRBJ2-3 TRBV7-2 TGTGCCCTGGCGGTTAGCGGCACAGATACGCAGTATTTT CALAVSGTDTQYF
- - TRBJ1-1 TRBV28 TGTGCTCTACAGGGCGACGGTGAAGCTTTCTTT CALQGDGEAFF
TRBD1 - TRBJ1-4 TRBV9 TGTGCCAGCAGTCGACAGGGCTCTAATGAAAAACTGTTTTTT CASSRQGSNEKLFF
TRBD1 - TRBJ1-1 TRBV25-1 TGTGCCAGCAGTGAATCTTGGACAGGGAAATTGGCTGAAGCTTTCTTT CASSESWTGKLAEAFF
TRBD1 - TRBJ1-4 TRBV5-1 TGCGCCAGCAGCTTGGGACAGGGCAATGAAAAACTGTTTTTT CASSLGQGNEKLFF
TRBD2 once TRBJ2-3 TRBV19 TGTGCCAGTAGTGGTTATAGCGGGGCCCTTAGCACAGATACGCAGTATTTT CASSGYSGALSTDTQYF
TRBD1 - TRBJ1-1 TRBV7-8 TGTGCCAGCAGCCCCGGGGGGACAGGGAGGCGCACTGAAGCTTTCTTT CASSPGGTGRRTEAFF
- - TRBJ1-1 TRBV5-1 TGCGCCAGCAGCTTGCGAGAACCCCGAGGGGGGAACACTGAAGCTTTCTTT CASSLREPRGGNTEAFF
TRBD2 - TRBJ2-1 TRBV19 TGTGCCACCACGATTACTAGCGGTACCTACAATGAGCAGTTCTTC CATTITSGTYNEQFF
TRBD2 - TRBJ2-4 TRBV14 TGTGCCAGCAGCCAGGGGGGGGTAAACATTCAGTACTTC CASSQGGVNIQYF
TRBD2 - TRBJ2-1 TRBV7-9 TGTGCCAGCCGAAAAGCCGGCCTAGCGGGATCGGGGGGTGAGCAGTTCTTC CASRKAGLAGSGGEQFF
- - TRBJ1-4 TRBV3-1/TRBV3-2 TGTGCCAGCAGCCTCAGGGCGGAGGGAGAAAAACTGTTTTTT CASSLRAEGEKLFF
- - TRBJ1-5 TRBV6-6 TGTGCCAGCAGTTACTCGATGGGAGGCCGGAATCAGCCCCAGCATTTT CASSYSMGGRNQPQHF
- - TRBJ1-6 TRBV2 TGTGCCAGCAGTGGGACTTTCCCCTATAATTCACCCCTCCACTTT CASSGTFPYNSPLHF
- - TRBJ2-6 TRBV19 TGTGCCAGTAGTACCCAGGGCTCTGGGGCCAACGTCCTGACTTTC CASSTQGSGANVLTF
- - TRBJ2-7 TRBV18 TGTGCCAGCTCACCACCAAGTGGTCCAGGGAGGTTGGAGCAGTACTTC CASSPPSGPGRLEQYF
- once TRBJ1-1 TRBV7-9 TGTGCCAGCAGCCCGAAAAGGAGGTCATCGGGCACTGAAGCTTTCTTT CASSPKRRSSGTEAFF
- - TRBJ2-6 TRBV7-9 TGTGCCAGCAGCTGGGGGCTCGGCTCTGGGGCCAACGTCCTGACTTTC CASSWGLGSGANVLTF
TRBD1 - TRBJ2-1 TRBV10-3 TGTGCCATCAGTGTTGGGGTGGGACAGGGATCCCATGAGCAGTTCTTC CAISVGVGQGSHEQFF
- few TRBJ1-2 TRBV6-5 TGTGCCAGCAGTTACCCTGATACTAACGGAGGCTACACCTTC CASSYPDTNGGYTF
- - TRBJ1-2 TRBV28 TGTGCCAGCACCTGGGACACCGCCTCTACCTCTAACTATGGCTACACCTTC CASTWDTASTSNYGYTF
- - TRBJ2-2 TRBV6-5 TGTGCCAGCACTAACACCGGGGAGCTGTTTTTT CASTNTGELFF
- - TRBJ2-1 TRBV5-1 TGCGCCAGCTCCTCCGGGTGGGGCGAAATCAATGAGCAGTTCTTC CASSSGWGEINEQFF
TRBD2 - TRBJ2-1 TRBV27 TGTGCCAGCAGGGGCGGGAGCTACTATGAGCAGTTCTTC CASRGGSYYEQFF
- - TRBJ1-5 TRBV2 TGTGCCAGCAGGGGTTGGGAGACGCAGCATTTT CASRGWETQHF
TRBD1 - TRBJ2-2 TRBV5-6 TGTGCCAGCAGCACAGTCGGGACAGGGGCCCTAATTGGGGAGCTGTTTTTT CASSTVGTGALIGELFF
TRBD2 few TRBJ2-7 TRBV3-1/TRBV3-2 TGTGCCAGCAGCCAAGATTCGCGGGAGTCACCCTACGAGCAGTACTTC CASSQDSRESPYEQYF
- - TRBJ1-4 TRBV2 TGTGCCAGCAGTGGTGGCTCCCTGGGGCGTAATGAAAAACTGTTTTTT CASSGGSLGRNEKLFF
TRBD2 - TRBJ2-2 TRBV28 TGTGCCAGCAGTTTAGGGGCTAGCGGAAACACCGGGGAGCTGTTTTTT CASSLGASGNTGELFF
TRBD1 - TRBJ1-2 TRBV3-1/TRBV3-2 TGTGCCAGCAGCCCAGGGGGCTATGGCTACACCTTC CASSPGGYGYTF
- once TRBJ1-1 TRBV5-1 TGCGCCAGCAGCCCCGTTGGGGGCGCCACTGAAGCTTTCTTT CASSPVGGATEAFF
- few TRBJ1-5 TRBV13 TGTGCCAGCAGCCCCGGGAATCAGCCCCAGCATTTT CASSPGNQPQHF
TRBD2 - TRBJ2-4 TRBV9 TGTGCCAGCAGCGTAGGGGAGGGCCGGGGCGAAAACATTCAGTACTTC CASSVGEGRGENIQYF
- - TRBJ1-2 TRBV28 TGTGCCAGCAGTACCGAATCTGCAGGGTCCTATGGCTACACCTTC CASSTESAGSYGYTF
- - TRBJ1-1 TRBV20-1 TGCAGTGCTGGACAGAACACTGAAGCTTTCTTT CSAGQNTEAFF
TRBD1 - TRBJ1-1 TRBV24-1 TGTGCCACCAGTGATCCGGGACAGGGGACGACTGAAGCTTTCTTT CATSDPGQGTTEAFF
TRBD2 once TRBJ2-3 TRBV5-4 TGTGCCAGCAGCTTGGGTGGGCTAGCGGGAAGGACAGATACGCAGTATTTT CASSLGGLAGRTDTQYF
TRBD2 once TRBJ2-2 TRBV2 TGTGCCAGCAAGAAGCGGGATGGCACCGGGGAGCTGTTTTTT CASKKRDGTGELFF
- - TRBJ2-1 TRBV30 TGTGCCTGGAGTCCTGGGCCCCGTTCCACCCATTTCAATGAGCAGTTCTTC CAWSPGPRSTHFNEQFF